A selection of T cell receptor beta chains follows, all from one sample in a study of beta chain features in type 1 diabetes. Assay used: immunoSEQ multiplex PCR; TCRdb lists only in-frame clones, some missing. Here the sample spans 550,000 to 850,000 clones, roughly 12% being singletons. Sample: naive CD4+ T cells from blood. The receptors were sampled from a young man with type 1 diabetes. Each CDR3 is given with its conserved first and last residue. A D gene is named only where the DNA matches it firmly. Expanded clones get a size class; other rows say once, few or many, or leave the size out.

V gene,J gene,D gene,clone size,CDR3 DNA,CDR3 protein
TRBV20-1,TRBJ1-1,NA,few,TGCAGGGCCTACGGGAACACTGAAGCTTTCTTT,CRAYGNTEAFF
TRBV9,TRBJ2-3,TRBD2,NA,TGTGCCAGCAGCGTAGTAGCCTCCGGGACTAGTCAAGGGAGCACAGATACGCAGTATTTT,CASSVVASGTSQGSTDTQYF
TRBV28,TRBJ2-5,NA,NA,TGTGCCAGCAGTTTGACATCTGGGGAGACCCAGTACTTC,CASSLTSGETQYF
TRBV5-1,TRBJ2-6,NA,few,TGCGCCAGCAGATCAAGAGGGGCCAACGTCCTGACTTTC,CASRSRGANVLTF
TRBV5-6,TRBJ1-2,NA,few,TGTGCCAGCAGGGGACAAAACTATGGCTACACCTTC,CASRGQNYGYTF
TRBV15,TRBJ2-3,TRBD2,NA,TGTGCCACCAGCAGAGGAGCGGGGGCAGGTGCAGATACGCAGTATTTT,CATSRGAGAGADTQYF
TRBV2,TRBJ1-2,NA,NA,TGTGCCAGCAGCATACTTAACTATGGCTACACCTTC,CASSILNYGYTF
TRBV7-7,TRBJ2-7,NA,NA,TGTGCTAGCAGCTTGGTGGGGTCCTCCTACGAGCAGTACTTC,CASSLVGSSYEQYF
TRBV30,TRBJ2-7,NA,NA,TGTGCCTGGAGCTCTCCGGGACTCAGCTCCTACGAGCAGTACTTC,CAWSSPGLSSYEQYF
TRBV5-1,TRBJ1-5,TRBD1,few,TGCGCCAGCAGCACCGGGACAGACTCCAATCAGCCCCAGCATTTT,CASSTGTDSNQPQHF
TRBV5-1,TRBJ1-1,NA,few,TGCGCCAGCAGCTTGGAATGGGAGAACACTGAAGCTTTCTTT,CASSLEWENTEAFF
TRBV29-1,TRBJ1-6,TRBD1,NA,TGCAGCGTGAGACAGGGGGCCGTCGATTCACCCCTCCACTTT,CSVRQGAVDSPLHF
TRBV23-1,TRBJ1-5,NA,few,TGCGCCAGCAGTCAATCTGGGCCGATTGGCCACACGGTACAGCCCCAGCATTTT,CASSQSGPIGHTVQPQHF
TRBV18,TRBJ2-3,NA,few,TGTGCCAGCTCACCAGGAGGCAGCCTCCGCACAGATACGCAGTATTTT,CASSPGGSLRTDTQYF
TRBV4-1,TRBJ2-7,TRBD2,NA,TGCGCCAGCAGCCAAGGGCTACTAGCGGGGGCCTCCTCGAAGCAGTACTTC,CASSQGLLAGASSKQYF
TRBV18,TRBJ2-7,TRBD1,NA,TGTGCCAGCTCACCCGGGACAGGGGGCAGCTACGAGCAGTACTTC,CASSPGTGGSYEQYF
TRBV28,TRBJ1-1,NA,NA,TGTGCCAGCAGTTTATCCCTCGGGGGGCTCGGAGACACTGAAGCTTTCTTT,CASSLSLGGLGDTEAFF
TRBV28,TRBJ1-2,NA,NA,TGTGCCAGCACCGTGCTGGCGGGTACCTATGGCTACACCTTC,CASTVLAGTYGYTF
TRBV28,TRBJ2-7,TRBD1,NA,TGTGCCAGCAGGGGTAACAACAGGGGACATTCCTCCTACGAGCAGTACTTC,CASRGNNRGHSSYEQYF
TRBV6-5,TRBJ2-3,NA,NA,TGTGCCAGCAGTTTTTCGACGGTGAGCACAGATACGCAGTATTTT,CASSFSTVSTDTQYF
TRBV21-1,TRBJ1-1,NA,NA,TGTGCCAGCAGCGCTAAGCAGGGGGACAGCACTGAAGCTTTCTTT,CASSAKQGDSTEAFF
TRBV6-5,TRBJ1-2,NA,NA,TGTGCCAGCAGTCCCAGGGCCATGGGCTACACCTTC,CASSPRAMGYTF
TRBV18,TRBJ2-7,NA,NA,TGTGCCAGCTCACCACGCGGGGTTGGCTACGAGCAGTACTTC,CASSPRGVGYEQYF
TRBV27,TRBJ1-4,NA,NA,TGTGCCAGCACTCGCCGGGACTCAGGAAAACTGTTTTTT,CASTRRDSGKLFF
TRBV14,TRBJ2-5,TRBD2,NA,TGTGCCAGCAGCCAAGGCGGGACTATCCAAGAGACCCAGTACTTC,CASSQGGTIQETQYF
TRBV30,TRBJ1-5,NA,NA,TGTGCCTGGAGCGGGGGAGATAATCAGCCCCAGCATTTT,CAWSGGDNQPQHF
TRBV6-5,TRBJ2-5,NA,few,TGTGGCTCAGGGGTGGAAGAGACCCAGTACTTC,CGSGVEETQYF
TRBV7-3,TRBJ2-1,TRBD2,NA,TGTGCCAGCAGCTCCGGGACTAGCGTCCTCAATGAGCAGTTCTTC,CASSSGTSVLNEQFF
TRBV7-6,TRBJ1-2,TRBD1,NA,TGTGCCAGCAGCTTACAACAGGGGGGTAACTATGGCTACACCTTC,CASSLQQGGNYGYTF
TRBV9,TRBJ2-3,NA,few,TGTGCCAGCAGCGTAGACCCTGGGGATACGCAGTATTTT,CASSVDPGDTQYF
TRBV28,TRBJ2-7,NA,NA,TGTGCCAGCGAGACGCCAGGGGATAGCCCCGAGCAGTACTTC,CASETPGDSPEQYF
TRBV2,TRBJ2-7,TRBD1,NA,TGTGCCAGCGGCGACAGGGGCTACGAGCAGTACTTC,CASGDRGYEQYF
TRBV30,TRBJ2-3,TRBD1,NA,TGTGCCGGGTCCCGGGACAGAACCACAGATACGCAGTATTTT,CAGSRDRTTDTQYF
TRBV28,TRBJ2-5,NA,NA,TGTGCCAGCAGTAAACTACTTGGGGCCCAGTACTTC,CASSKLLGAQYF
TRBV29-1,TRBJ2-7,TRBD1,NA,TGCAGCGCCGGACAGGGTGGAGAGCAGTACTTC,CSAGQGGEQYF
TRBV14,TRBJ1-1,NA,NA,TGTGCCAGCAGCCAAGATCATAAGGGGCTATGGCAGAAGAACACTGAAGCTTTCTTT,CASSQDHKGLWQKNTEAFF
TRBV5-4,TRBJ1-6,NA,NA,TGTGCCAGCAGCTTGGAACAGGGCAATTCACCCCTCCACTTT,CASSLEQGNSPLHF
TRBV6-5,TRBJ2-1,NA,once,TGTGCCAGCAGTTCCCCGCAGGCGGAGCAGTTCTTC,CASSSPQAEQFF
TRBV30,TRBJ2-1,NA,few,TGTGCCTTGAGGTCCGGGCAGGCCCCTTCCTACAATGAGCAGTTCTTC,CALRSGQAPSYNEQFF
TRBV6-1,TRBJ2-4,TRBD2,NA,TGTGCCAGCAGTGACGGACTAGCGGGGGAGACAGCCAAAAACATTCAGTACTTC,CASSDGLAGETAKNIQYF
TRBV7-6,TRBJ2-1,TRBD2,few,TGTGCCAGCAGCCTGACTAGCGGGCCGACAATGAAGCAGTTCTTC,CASSLTSGPTMKQFF
TRBV29-1,TRBJ2-3,NA,few,TGCAGCGTTGTTGAGGGAGCAGATACGCAGTATTTT,CSVVEGADTQYF
TRBV19,TRBJ1-2,NA,NA,TGTGCCAGTTCTAGACAGATCTATGGCTACACCTTC,CASSRQIYGYTF
TRBV30,TRBJ1-2,NA,few,TGTGCCTGGAGTGTCCTGGCGGGGACCTATGGCTACACCTTC,CAWSVLAGTYGYTF
TRBV19,TRBJ2-5,NA,NA,TGTGCCAGTAGTTTCAACCGGGACTACCAAGAGACCCAGTACTTC,CASSFNRDYQETQYF
TRBV5-6,TRBJ2-3,NA,NA,TGTGCCAGCAGCTTCTTTCGGTCCGGGGATACGCAGTATTTT,CASSFFRSGDTQYF
TRBV29-1,TRBJ1-3,NA,few,TGCAGCGTTGAGTCCCAGGGAGGAAACACCATATATTTT,CSVESQGGNTIYF
TRBV7-3,TRBJ2-7,TRBD1,NA,TGTGCCAGCAGCCAAGGCCGGACAGGGGGCTCCTACGAGCAGTACTTC,CASSQGRTGGSYEQYF
TRBV5-1,TRBJ2-5,TRBD1,few,TGCGCCAGCAGCTTCGACAGGGGGCCAGAGACCCAGTACTTC,CASSFDRGPETQYF
TRBV29-1,TRBJ1-2,NA,NA,TGCAGCGTTCAGGTCGGGGGAGAAGCATATGGCTACACCTTC,CSVQVGGEAYGYTF
TRBV4-1,TRBJ2-3,NA,NA,TGCGCCAGCAGCCTATCGGTGGGGTTTCTCACAGATACGCAGTATTTT,CASSLSVGFLTDTQYF
TRBV11-3,TRBJ1-2,NA,NA,TGTGCCAGCAGCTTAGTCGCCGGGGGCGATGGCTACACCTTC,CASSLVAGGDGYTF
TRBV7-9,TRBJ2-7,NA,few,TGTGCCAGCAGCCATAGGCCCCATTATGGAAACGAGGTGGTCTTTGAGCAGTACTTC,CASSHRPHYGNEVVFEQYF
TRBV19,TRBJ1-5,TRBD1,NA,TGTGCCAGTGTACAGGGGCTTGGTCAGCCCCAGCATTTT,CASVQGLGQPQHF
TRBV6-5,TRBJ1-5,NA,NA,TGTGCCAGCAGTTGGCAGGAGAGTCAGCCCCAGCATTTT,CASSWQESQPQHF